This TCR beta chain appears in the sequencing data of a study of PD-L1 blockade in urothelial cancer. V was shortened by 3 bases and J by 4 bases, with 12 bases between the two germline ends. The CDR3 length is 14 residues. The germline CDR1 and CDR2 sequences are MNHEY and SMNVEV (reference sequence). The repertoire was sequenced with immunoSEQ multiplex PCR; TCRdb's copy has only in-frame clones and lacks some. The sample comprises 100,000 or so clones, roughly nine tenths of which are singletons, and 0.8% to 1% rests with the top ten. The chain recombines TRBV27 with TRBJ1-2, with D perhaps matching TRBD1 (6 bases). The source material was PBMCs, sampled around atezolizumab (anti-PD-L1) treatment. The sequence was collected from a woman of 80 years or more with urothelial cancer. CDR3 amino acids: CASSFGGQSYGYTF. DNA of the CDR3: TGTGCCAGCAGTTTCGGTGGACAGAGCTATGGCTACACCTTC.